The entry that follows covers one T cell receptor (beta chain) sequence. This specimen belongs to a study of blood T cell repertoires in COVID-19. Whole-study context: Samples of COVID-19 (acute and convalescent) were obtained from the United States, Italy and Spain. T cells, B-cell-depleted T cells, or PBMCs supplied cDNA or gDNA.

Per germline, CDR1 SGHAT and CDR2 FQNNGV. The CDR3 is 15 residues long. The junction had 4 bases not matched to a gene; V was cut back by 2 bases and J by 6 bases. Data came from immunoSEQ multiplex PCR; TCRdb stores just in-frame clones and leaves some out. The sample has approximately 64,000 clones, around 84% seen once. This rearrangement joins TRBV11-2 to TRBJ1-4, with 9 bases matching TRBD1. This TCR was sampled from a woman in her seventies with acute or convalescent COVID-19. Sequencing used peripheral blood. The CDR3 spells CASSLQTGGYEKLFF. The CDR3 nucleotides read TGTGCCAGCAGCTTACAGACAGGGGGTTATGAAAAACTGTTTTTT.